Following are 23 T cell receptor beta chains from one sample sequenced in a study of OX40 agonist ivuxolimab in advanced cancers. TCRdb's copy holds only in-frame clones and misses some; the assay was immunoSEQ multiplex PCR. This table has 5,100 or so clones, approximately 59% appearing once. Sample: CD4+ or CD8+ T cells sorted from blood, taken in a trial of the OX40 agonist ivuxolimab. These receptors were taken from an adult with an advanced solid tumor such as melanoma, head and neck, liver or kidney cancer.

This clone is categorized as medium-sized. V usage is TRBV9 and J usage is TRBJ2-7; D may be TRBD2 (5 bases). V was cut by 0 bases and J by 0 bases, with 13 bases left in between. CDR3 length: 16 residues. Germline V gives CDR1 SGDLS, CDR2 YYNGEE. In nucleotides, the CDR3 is TGTGCCAGCAGCGTAGAAGACGGCGGGTACTCCTACGAGCAGTACTTC. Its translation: CASSVEDGGYSYEQYF.

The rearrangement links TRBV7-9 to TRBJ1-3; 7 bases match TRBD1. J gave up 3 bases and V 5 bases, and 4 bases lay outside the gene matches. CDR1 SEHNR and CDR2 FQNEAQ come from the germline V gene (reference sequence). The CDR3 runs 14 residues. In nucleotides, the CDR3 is TGTGCCAGCAGCGAGACAGGGAGTGGAAACACCATATATTTT. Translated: CASSETGSGNTIYF. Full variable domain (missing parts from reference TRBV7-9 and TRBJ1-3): DTGVSQNPRHKITKRGQNVTFRCDPISEHNRLYWYRQTLGQGPEFLTYFQNEAQLEKSRLLSDRFSAERPKGSFSTLEIQRTEQGDSAMYLCASSETGSGNTIYFGEGSWLTVV.

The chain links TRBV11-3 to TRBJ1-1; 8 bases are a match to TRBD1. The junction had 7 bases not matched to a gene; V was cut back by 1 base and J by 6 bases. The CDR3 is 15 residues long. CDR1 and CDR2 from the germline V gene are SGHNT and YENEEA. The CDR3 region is CASSLADRVRSEAFF. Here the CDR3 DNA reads TGTGCCAGCAGCTTAGCGGACAGGGTGAGATCTGAAGCTTTCTTT.

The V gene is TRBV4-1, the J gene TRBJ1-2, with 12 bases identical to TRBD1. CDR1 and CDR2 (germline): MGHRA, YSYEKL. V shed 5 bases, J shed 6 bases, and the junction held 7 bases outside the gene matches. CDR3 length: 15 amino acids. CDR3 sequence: CASSEGQGARDGYTF. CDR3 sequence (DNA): TGCGCCAGCAGCGAGGGACAGGGGGCGAGAGATGGCTACACCTTC.

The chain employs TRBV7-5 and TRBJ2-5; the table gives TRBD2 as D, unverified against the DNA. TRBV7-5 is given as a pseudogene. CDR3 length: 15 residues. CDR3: CASSSAGGKQETQYF. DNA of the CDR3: TGTGCCAGCAGCTCAGCGGGAGGAAAACAAGAGACCCAGTACTTC.

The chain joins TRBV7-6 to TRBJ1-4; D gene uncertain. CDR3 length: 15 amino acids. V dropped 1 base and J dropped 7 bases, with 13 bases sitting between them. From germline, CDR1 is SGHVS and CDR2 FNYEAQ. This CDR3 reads CASSLEGNRGEKLFF. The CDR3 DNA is TGTGCCAGCAGCTTAGAAGGCAATCGGGGTGAAAAACTGTTTTTT.

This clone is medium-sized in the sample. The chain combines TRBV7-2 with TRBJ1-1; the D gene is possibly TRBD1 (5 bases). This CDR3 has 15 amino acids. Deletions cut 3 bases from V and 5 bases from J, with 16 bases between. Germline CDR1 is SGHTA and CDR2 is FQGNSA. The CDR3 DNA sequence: TGTGCCAGCAGCTTGGGCGTTCTTAGGGGAACTGAAGCTTTCTTT. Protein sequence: CASSLGVLRGTEAFF.

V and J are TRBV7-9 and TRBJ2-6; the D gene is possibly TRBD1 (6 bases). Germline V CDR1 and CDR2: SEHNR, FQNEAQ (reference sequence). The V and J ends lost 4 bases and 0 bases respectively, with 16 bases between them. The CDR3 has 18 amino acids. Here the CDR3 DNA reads TGTGCCAGCAGCTCCCGGGACAATACTCACTCTGGGGCCAACGTCCTGACTTTC. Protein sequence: CASSSRDNTHSGANVLTF.

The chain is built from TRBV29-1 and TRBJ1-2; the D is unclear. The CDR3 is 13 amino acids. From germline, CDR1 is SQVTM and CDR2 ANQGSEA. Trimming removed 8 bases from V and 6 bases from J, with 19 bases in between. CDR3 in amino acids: CSSLGDALDGYTF. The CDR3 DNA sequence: TGCAGCTCACTCGGGGATGCACTCGATGGCTACACCTTC.

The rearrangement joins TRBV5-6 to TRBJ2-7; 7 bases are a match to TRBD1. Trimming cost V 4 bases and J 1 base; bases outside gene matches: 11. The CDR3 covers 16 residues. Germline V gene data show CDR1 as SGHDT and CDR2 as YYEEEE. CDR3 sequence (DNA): TGTGCCAGCAGCCCCCCTGAGGGACAGCTTTCCTACGAGCAGTACTTC. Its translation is CASSPPEGQLSYEQYF.

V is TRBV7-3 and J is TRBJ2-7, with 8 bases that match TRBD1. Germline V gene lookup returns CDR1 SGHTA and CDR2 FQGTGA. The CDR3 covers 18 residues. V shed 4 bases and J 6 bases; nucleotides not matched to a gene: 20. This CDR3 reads CASSSPTPTTGVRGEQYF. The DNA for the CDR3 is TGTGCCAGCAGCTCCCCTACTCCAACGACAGGGGTTAGAGGCGAGCAGTACTTC.

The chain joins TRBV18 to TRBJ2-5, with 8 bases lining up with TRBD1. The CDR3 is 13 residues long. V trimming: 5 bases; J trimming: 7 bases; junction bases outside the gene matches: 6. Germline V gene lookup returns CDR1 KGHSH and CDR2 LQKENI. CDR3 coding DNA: TGTGCCAGCTCAAGGGACAGGTCAGCGACCCAGTACTTC. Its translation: CASSRDRSATQYF.

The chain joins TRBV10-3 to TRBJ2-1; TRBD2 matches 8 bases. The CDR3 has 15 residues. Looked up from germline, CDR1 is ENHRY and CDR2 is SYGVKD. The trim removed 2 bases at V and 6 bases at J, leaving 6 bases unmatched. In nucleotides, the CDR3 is TGTGCCATCAGTGAGGGGACTAGGAGTTTCAATGAGCAGTTCTTC. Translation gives CAISEGTRSFNEQFF.

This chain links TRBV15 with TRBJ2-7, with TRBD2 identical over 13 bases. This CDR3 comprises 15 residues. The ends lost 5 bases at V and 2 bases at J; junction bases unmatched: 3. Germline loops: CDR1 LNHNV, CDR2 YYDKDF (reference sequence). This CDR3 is CATSSLAGGPYEQYF. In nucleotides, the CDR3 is TGTGCCACCAGCTCACTAGCGGGAGGGCCCTACGAGCAGTACTTC.

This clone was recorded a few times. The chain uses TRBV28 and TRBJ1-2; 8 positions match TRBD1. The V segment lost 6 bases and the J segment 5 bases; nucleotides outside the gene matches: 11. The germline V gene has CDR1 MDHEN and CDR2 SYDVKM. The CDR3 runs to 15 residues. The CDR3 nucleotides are TGTGCCAGCAGAAAAAAAACAGGGGGAGAGTATGGCTACACCTTC. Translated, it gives CASRKKTGGEYGYTF.

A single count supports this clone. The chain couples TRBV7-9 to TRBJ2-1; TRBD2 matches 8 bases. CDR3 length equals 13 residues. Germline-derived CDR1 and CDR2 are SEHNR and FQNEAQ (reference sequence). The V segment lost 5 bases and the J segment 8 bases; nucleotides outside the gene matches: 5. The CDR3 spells CASSPGLADEQFF. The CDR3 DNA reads TGTGCCAGCAGCCCAGGACTAGCTGATGAGCAGTTCTTC. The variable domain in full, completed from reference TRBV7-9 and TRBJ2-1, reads DTGVSQNPRHKITKRGQNVTFRCDPISEHNRLYWYRQTLGQGPEFLTYFQNEAQLEKSRLLSDRFSAERPKGSFSTLEIQRTEQGDSAMYLCASSPGLADEQFFGPGTRLTVL.

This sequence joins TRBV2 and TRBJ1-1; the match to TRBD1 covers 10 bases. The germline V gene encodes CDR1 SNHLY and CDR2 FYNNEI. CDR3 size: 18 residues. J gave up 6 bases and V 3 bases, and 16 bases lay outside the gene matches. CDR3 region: CASSDLGDRQGATPEAFF. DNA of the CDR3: TGTGCCAGCAGTGATTTGGGGGATCGACAGGGGGCGACCCCTGAAGCTTTCTTT.

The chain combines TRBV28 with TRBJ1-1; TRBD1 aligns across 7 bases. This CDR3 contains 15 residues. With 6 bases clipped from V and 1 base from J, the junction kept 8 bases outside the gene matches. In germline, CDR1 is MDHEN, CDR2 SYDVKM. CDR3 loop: CASSPSWDRNTEAFF. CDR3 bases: TGTGCCAGCAGCCCGTCCTGGGACAGGAACACTGAAGCTTTCTTT. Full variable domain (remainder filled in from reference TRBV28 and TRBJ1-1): DVKVTQSSRYLVKRTGEKVFLECVQDMDHENMFWYRQDPGLGLRLIYFSYDVKMKEKGDIPEGYSVSREKKERFSLILESASTNQTSMYLCASSPSWDRNTEAFFGQGTRLTVV.

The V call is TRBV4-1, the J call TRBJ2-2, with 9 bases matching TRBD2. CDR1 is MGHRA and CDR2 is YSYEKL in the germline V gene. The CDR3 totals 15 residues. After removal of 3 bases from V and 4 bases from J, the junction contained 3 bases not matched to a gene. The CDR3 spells CASSHVSGSTGELFF. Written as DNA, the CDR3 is TGCGCCAGCAGCCATGTTAGCGGGAGCACCGGGGAGCTGTTTTTT.

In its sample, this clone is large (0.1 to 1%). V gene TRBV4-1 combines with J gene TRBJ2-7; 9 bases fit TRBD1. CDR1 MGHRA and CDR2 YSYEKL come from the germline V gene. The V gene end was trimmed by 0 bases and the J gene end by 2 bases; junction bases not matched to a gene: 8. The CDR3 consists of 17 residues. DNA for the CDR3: TGCGCCAGCAGCCAAGATCCTATCAACAGGGGGCCCTACGAGCAGTACTTC. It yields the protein CASSQDPINRGPYEQYF.

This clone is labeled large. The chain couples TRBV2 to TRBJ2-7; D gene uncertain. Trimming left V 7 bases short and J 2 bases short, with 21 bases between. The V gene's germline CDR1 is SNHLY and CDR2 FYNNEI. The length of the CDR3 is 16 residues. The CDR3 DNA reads TGTGCCAGCACTCCTCCCAGCGCCGGATTTCCCTACGAGCAGTACTTC. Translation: CASTPPSAGFPYEQYF.

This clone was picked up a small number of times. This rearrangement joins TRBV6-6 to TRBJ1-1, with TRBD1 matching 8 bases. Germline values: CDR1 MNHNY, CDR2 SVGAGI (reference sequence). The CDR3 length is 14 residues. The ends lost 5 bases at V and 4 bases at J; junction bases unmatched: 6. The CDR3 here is CASSPDRVVTEAFF. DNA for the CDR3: TGTGCCAGCAGTCCGGACAGGGTGGTCACTGAAGCTTTCTTT.

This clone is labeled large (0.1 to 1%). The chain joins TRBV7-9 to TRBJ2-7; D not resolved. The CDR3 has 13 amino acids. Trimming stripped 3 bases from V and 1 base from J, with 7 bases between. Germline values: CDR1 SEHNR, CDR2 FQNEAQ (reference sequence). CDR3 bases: TGTGCCAGCAGCTTTCCTTCTTCCTACGAGCAGTACTTC. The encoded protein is CASSFPSSYEQYF.